This T cell receptor beta chain was sequenced for a study of identifying expanded T cells in peripheral blood (dated by TCRdb to the late 2010s). Background for the entire study: Technical replicates were generated by sequencing separate aliquots of the same genomic DNA pool, and four replicates were compared pairwise. On the study overall, not on this receptor specifically: In all healthy donors, the variance in clone template counts between samples taken around two weeks apart rose significantly as total template count increased. The beta-binomial model significantly reduced the number of clones called differentially abundant and the false-positive rate across all healthy-donor time intervals. The authors expected that over much longer intervals, such as months to years, biological variance in healthy repertoires might increase even further. The binomial model flagged approximately 1.2 differentially abundant clones between technical replicates but 15 to 17 over around two weeks and 19 to 20 over around four weeks.

During the collection period, no infections or other immune events were recorded for the healthy donors. Healthy-donor blood repertoires served as a training cohort to calibrate time-dependent variance in a beta-binomial model of T-cell clone differential abundance. The training cohort included around 10 healthy donors, of whom 3 were female and 7 were male. An age range of about 25 to 64 years, with an average of 43 years, was recorded for the donors. Whole blood was collected from each healthy donor at three time points spaced about two weeks apart and obtained from a commercial supplier. For immunosequencing, genomic DNA was extracted from whole blood that had not been sorted. A word on this clone: Its cognate antigen has yet to be identified. Base qualities were left out, and no much larger clone turns up one base away.

V trim: 10 bases; J trim: 1 base; unmatched bases: 6. The CDR3 runs 13 amino acids, cysteine and phenylalanine included. CDR3 DNA is the only sequence kept; it has 39 bases, read in frame from the first base. From a lookup of the germline V gene, CDR1 and CDR2 are MRHNA and SNTAGT. The immunoSEQ Assay, which relies on bias-controlled multiplex PCR amplification of genomic DNA, was used to profile TCRbeta CDR3 regions. The study's own analysis went as follows. To quantify the absolute abundance of each unique TCRbeta CDR3 region, the sequences were collapsed and filtered. Two models were used to test differential abundance: a binomial model (Fisher-equivalent) and a beta-binomial model that adds time-dependent variance fitted from healthy donors. Clones with fewer than 5 combined templates were removed, and differential abundance was called for clones with a Benjamini-Hochberg FDR below 0.01. Using the form v = (b*log(k)+a)^2, the beta-binomial variance was modeled as a function of the total template count across the two samples. TCRdb provides this immuneACCESS table in a form limited to in-frame rearrangements. Some clones are lacking; in checked studies, under half of them reflect an unresolved V gene, and why the rest are absent is not known. V and J calls and clone size are copied from that table; D and trimming were computed from the DNA. The sample has some 97,000 clones on record, 75% to 90% of them singletons. About 5.9% of the sample is taken by the ten largest.

This receptor was obtained from a person between 18 and 75 years old in good health. The V and J genes are TRBV6-4 and TRBJ1-1; 7 nucleotides in the junction match TRBD1. The sequencing sample was made of blood. The CDR3 amino acid sequence is: CANQDRKNTEAFF. The DNA reads as follows: TGTGCCAACCAGGACAGGAAGAACACTGAAGCTTTCTTT.